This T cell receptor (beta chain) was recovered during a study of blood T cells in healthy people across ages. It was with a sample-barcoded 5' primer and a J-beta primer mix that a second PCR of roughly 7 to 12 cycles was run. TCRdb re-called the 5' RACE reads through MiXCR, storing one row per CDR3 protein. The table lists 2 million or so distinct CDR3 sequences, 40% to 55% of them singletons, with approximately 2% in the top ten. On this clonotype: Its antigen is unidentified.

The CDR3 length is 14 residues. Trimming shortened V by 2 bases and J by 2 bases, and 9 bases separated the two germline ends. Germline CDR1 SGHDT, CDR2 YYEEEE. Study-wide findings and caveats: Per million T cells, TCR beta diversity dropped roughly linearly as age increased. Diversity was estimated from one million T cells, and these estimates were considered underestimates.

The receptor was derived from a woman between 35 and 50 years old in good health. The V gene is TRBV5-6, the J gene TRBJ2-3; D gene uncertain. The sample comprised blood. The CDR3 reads CASSFTSDTDTQYF. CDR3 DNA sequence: TGTGCCAGCAGCTTCACCTCAGACACAGATACGCAGTATTTT.